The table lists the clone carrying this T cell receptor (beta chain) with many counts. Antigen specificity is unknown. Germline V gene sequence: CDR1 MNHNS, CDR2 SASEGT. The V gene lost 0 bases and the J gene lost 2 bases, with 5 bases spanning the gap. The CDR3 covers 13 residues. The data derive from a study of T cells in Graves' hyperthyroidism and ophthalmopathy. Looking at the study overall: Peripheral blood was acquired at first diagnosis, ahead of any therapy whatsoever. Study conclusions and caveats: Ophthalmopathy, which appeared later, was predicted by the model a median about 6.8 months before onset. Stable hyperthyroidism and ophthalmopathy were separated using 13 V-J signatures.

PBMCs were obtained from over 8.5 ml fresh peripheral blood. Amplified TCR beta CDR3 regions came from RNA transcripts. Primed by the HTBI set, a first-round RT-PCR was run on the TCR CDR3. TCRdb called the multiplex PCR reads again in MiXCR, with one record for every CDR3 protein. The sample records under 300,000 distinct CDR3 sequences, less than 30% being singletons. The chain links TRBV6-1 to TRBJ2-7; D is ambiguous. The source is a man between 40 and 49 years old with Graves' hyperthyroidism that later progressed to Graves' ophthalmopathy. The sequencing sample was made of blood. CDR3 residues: CASSEAPPYEQYF. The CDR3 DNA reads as TGTGCCAGCAGTGAAGCTCCCCCCTACGAGCAGTACTTC.